The entry that follows covers one TCR beta chain sequence. This sample is part of a study of shared clonotypes between healthy human individuals. This CDR3 region has 15 residues. The V gene's germline CDR1 is SGDLS and CDR2 YYNGEE. V lost 0 bases, J lost 2 bases, and 12 bases lay in between. Using immunoSEQ multiplex PCR, the repertoire was profiled, and TCRdb retains in-frame clones only, with some absent. Among about 1.1 million clones, approximately 80% were seen once, and the ten largest hold 0.85% to 1%. Specimen: memory CD4+ T cells from PBMCs. Subset given: CD45RA-negative fraction. The receptor's source is a man aged 18 to 29 in good health. Some clones in this sample may be carry-over from other donors' samples. This chain connects TRBV9 to TRBJ2-7, with D perhaps TRBD1 or TRBD2 (6 bases each). CDR3 nucleotides: TGTGCCAGCAGCGTAGAGGGGGGACCCACCTACGAGCAGTACTTC. It translates to CASSVEGGPTYEQYF. The variable domain in full, with the rest retrieved from reference TRBV9 and TRBJ2-7, is DSGVTQTPKHLITATGQRVTLRCSPRSGDLSVYWYQQSLDQGLQFLIQYYNGEERAKGNILERFSAQQFPDLHSELNLSSLELGDSALYFCASSVEGGPTYEQYFGPGTRLTVT.